A selection of T cell receptor beta chains follows, all from one sample in a study of response to subunit inactivated influenza vaccine. TCRdb called the RT-PCR reads again in MiXCR, with one record for every CDR3 protein. Of approximately 480,000 distinct CDR3 sequences in the sample, approximately 11% were seen once. Specimen: PBMCs from blood, collected 45 days after vaccination. The receptors here all came from a man aged 45 to 65 who received an inactivated influenza vaccine. Both conserved end residues are part of each CDR3. The D gene is left open where the match is weak. Where a row states a size, it is once, few, many or the class of an expanded clone; other rows omit it.

abundance	j_gene	v_gene	d_gene	CDR3aa	CDR3nt
-	TRBJ1-1	TRBV12-3/TRBV12-4	-	CASSFVATEAFF	TGTGCCAGCAGTTTCGTGGCTACTGAAGCTTTCTTT
many	TRBJ2-1	TRBV10-3	TRBD1	CAISAGQGDEQFF	TGTGCCATCAGTGCCGGACAGGGCGATGAGCAGTTCTTC
-	TRBJ2-7	TRBV20-1	TRBD1	CSATPGTGRPYEQYF	TGCAGTGCGACCCCCGGGACAGGTCGACCCTACGAGCAGTACTTC
many	TRBJ1-1	TRBV7-2	TRBD1	CASSSRDRGNTEAFF	TGTGCCAGCAGCTCCCGGGACAGGGGGAACACTGAAGCTTTCTTT
-	TRBJ2-3	TRBV12-3/TRBV12-4	-	CASRPPHGGGTDTQYF	TGTGCCAGCAGGCCCCCCCACGGGGGTGGCACAGATACGCAGTATTTT
many	TRBJ2-5	TRBV12-3/TRBV12-4	-	CASSPTVSETQYF	TGTGCCAGCAGCCCCACGGTTTCAGAGACCCAGTACTTC
-	TRBJ2-5	TRBV2	-	CASSGVRQSFQETQYF	TGTGCCAGCAGTGGGGTCAGACAAAGCTTTCAAGAGACCCAGTACTTC
few	TRBJ2-3	TRBV24-1	-	CATRGSITDTQYF	TGTGCCACCAGGGGCAGCATCACAGATACGCAGTATTTT
many	TRBJ2-5	TRBV12-3/TRBV12-4	-	CASSRPGRVETQYF	TGTGCCAGCAGCCGACCTGGCAGGGTTGAGACCCAGTACTTC
-	TRBJ1-4	TRBV28	TRBD1	CASSSTGQGGEKLFF	TGTGCCAGCAGTTCCACGGGACAGGGGGGAGAAAAACTGTTTTTT
many	TRBJ2-1	TRBV12-3/TRBV12-4	-	CASSIGGTYNEQFF	TGTGCCAGCAGTATAGGGGGGACCTACAATGAGCAGTTCTTC
-	TRBJ2-5	TRBV5-1	TRBD2	CASSPGAGQEQTQYF	TGCGCCAGCAGCCCAGGAGCGGGGCAGGAACAGACCCAGTACTTC
-	TRBJ2-3	TRBV3-1	-	CASSNERGLKDTQYF	TGTGCCAGCAGTAACGAACGGGGTCTGAAAGATACGCAGTATTTT
-	TRBJ2-5	TRBV19	TRBD1	CASSPGQATKQYF	TGTGCCAGTAGTCCGGGACAGGCAACAAAGCAGTACTTC
-	TRBJ2-1	TRBV20-1	-	CSAKGPGETYNEQFF	TGCAGTGCTAAGGGCCCGGGAGAAACCTACAATGAGCAGTTCTTC
-	TRBJ2-3	TRBV7-6	-	CASSLTPGTVPDTQYF	TGTGCCAGCAGCTTAACCCCCGGGACCGTTCCGGATACGCAGTATTTT
-	TRBJ2-3	TRBV6-1	-	CASSEFPATDTQYF	TGTGCCAGCAGTGAGTTTCCAGCCACAGATACGCAGTATTTT
-	TRBJ2-3	TRBV9	TRBD2	CASSDLRLAGTTDTQYF	TGTGCCAGCAGCGACCTTAGGCTAGCGGGAACCACAGATACGCAGTATTTT
many	TRBJ2-1	TRBV24-1	TRBD2	CATSDFLAGKGRNEQFF	TGTGCCACCAGTGATTTTTTAGCGGGGAAGGGTCGCAATGAGCAGTTCTTC
-	TRBJ2-7	TRBV5-6	TRBD1	CASSLDGTGGYEQYF	TGTGCCAGCAGCTTGGACGGGACAGGGGGCTACGAGCAGTACTTC
few	TRBJ2-7	TRBV7-2	TRBD1	CASSKYTAGTGDEQYF	TGTGCCAGCAGCAAGTACACAGCCGGGACAGGGGACGAGCAGTACTTC
few	TRBJ2-4	TRBV20-1	-	CSATGRDTKNIQYF	TGCAGTGCTACAGGGCGGGATACCAAAAACATTCAGTACTTC
few	TRBJ2-3	TRBV27	-	CASRTRTPDAKDTQYF	TGTGCCAGCAGGACCCGGACCCCCGATGCCAAAGATACGCAGTATTTT
-	TRBJ2-3	TRBV30	-	CAWRASGDTQYF	TGTGCCTGGAGAGCCTCAGGGGATACGCAGTATTTT
-	TRBJ2-2	TRBV12-3/TRBV12-4	TRBD1	CASSLEQGAGYGELFF	TGTGCCAGCAGCCTAGAACAGGGGGCGGGGTACGGGGAGCTGTTTTTT
-	TRBJ2-2	TRBV11-3	TRBD2	CASSSRGRNTGELFF	TGTGCCAGCAGCTCGCGGGGGAGGAACACCGGGGAGCTGTTTTTT
few	TRBJ1-4	TRBV29-1	TRBD1	CSAAKTGNEKLFF	TGCAGCGCCGCGAAGACAGGGAATGAAAAACTGTTTTTT
-	TRBJ1-5	TRBV5-6	TRBD1	CASSGGQNQPQHF	TGTGCCAGCAGCGGGGGACAGAATCAGCCCCAGCATTTT
-	TRBJ2-7	TRBV28	TRBD2	CASRRGLAGAHEQYF	TGTGCCAGCAGGCGAGGACTAGCGGGAGCCCACGAGCAGTACTTC
-	TRBJ2-1	TRBV5-1	TRBD2	CASSLAGLAGINEQFF	TGCGCCAGCAGCTTGGCCGGTCTAGCGGGGATCAATGAGCAGTTCTTC
few	TRBJ2-1	TRBV9	TRBD2	CASSATSGSFSYNEQFF	TGTGCCAGCAGCGCGACTAGCGGGAGTTTCTCCTACAATGAGCAGTTCTTC
-	TRBJ2-7	TRBV28	-	CASSAGGPAYEQYF	TGTGCCAGCAGTGCCGGGGGCCCCGCCTACGAGCAGTACTTC
-	TRBJ1-6	TRBV7-2	-	CASSLVSGNSPLHF	TGTGCCAGCAGCTTAGTGTCCGGCAATTCACCCCTCCACTTT
-	TRBJ1-2	TRBV20-1	TRBD1	CSARQDRTNYGYTF	TGCAGTGCTAGACAGGACAGGACTAACTATGGCTACACCTTC
-	TRBJ2-7	TRBV7-2	-	CASSLGGQGHEQYF	TGTGCCAGCAGCTTAGGGGGGCAGGGCCACGAGCAGTACTTC
few	TRBJ2-1	TRBV20-1	TRBD2	CSARDILAGEHNEQFF	TGCAGTGCTAGAGATATACTAGCGGGAGAGCACAATGAGCAGTTCTTC
-	TRBJ2-1	TRBV12-3/TRBV12-4	-	CASSPSGTLYYNEQFF	TGTGCCAGCAGCCCCTCGGGGACGTTGTACTACAATGAGCAGTTCTTC
-	TRBJ1-1	TRBV21-1	-	CASSQGQGRLPEAFF	TGTGCCAGCAGCCAAGGACAGGGGCGATTGCCTGAAGCTTTCTTT
few	TRBJ2-5	TRBV18	TRBD2	CASSLGLAGMETQYF	TGTGCCAGCTCACTCGGACTAGCGGGGATGGAGACCCAGTACTTC
few	TRBJ2-1	TRBV11-2	-	CASSLGLRAKGGEQFF	TGTGCCAGCAGCTTAGGGTTGCGGGCGAAGGGCGGTGAGCAGTTCTTC
many	TRBJ2-2	TRBV4-3	TRBD2	CASSKSTQRGSTGELFF	TGCGCCAGCAGCAAATCGACCCAACGCGGGAGTACCGGGGAGCTGTTTTTT
many	TRBJ2-7	TRBV29-1	-	CSALDSFSYEQYF	TGCAGCGCCTTGGACAGCTTCTCCTACGAGCAGTACTTC
-	TRBJ2-6	TRBV5-1	-	CASSLVGVGSGANVLTF	TGCGCCAGCAGCCTGGTGGGGGTCGGCTCTGGGGCCAACGTCCTGACTTTC
-	TRBJ2-2	TRBV5-5	-	CASSLDPANTGELFF	TGTGCCAGCAGCTTGGACCCCGCGAACACCGGGGAGCTGTTTTTT
-	TRBJ2-1	TRBV6-2/TRBV6-3	TRBD2	CASSYSGSGLTYNEQFF	TGTGCCAGCAGTTACTCGGGCTCGGGACTAACCTACAATGAGCAGTTCTTC
many	TRBJ2-1	TRBV7-2	TRBD2	CASSILAGVEQFF	TGTGCCAGCAGCATACTAGCGGGAGTTGAGCAGTTCTTC